These 29 T cell receptor beta chains were all obtained from the same sample, sequenced in a study of control samples from healthy donors and cancer patients. Libraries were prepared by immunoSEQ multiplex PCR; TCRdb keeps only in-frame clonotypes and omits some of them. The table records more than 100,000 clones, 80% to 95% of them present only once. The sequencing sample was made of blood. These receptors were collected from a man aged 18 to 30 in good health.

This chain joins TRBV11-3 and TRBJ2-7; 12 bases are a match to TRBD2. CDR1 is SGHNT and CDR2 is YENEEA in the germline V gene. This CDR3 comprises 15 residues. The V segment lost 1 base and the J segment 4 bases; nucleotides outside the gene matches: 2. DNA for the CDR3: TGTGCCAGCAGCTTAGGACTAGCGGGAGTGTACGAGCAGTACGTC. This codes for CASSLGLAGVYEQYV.

The genes are TRBV7-9 and TRBJ2-1; perhaps D is TRBD1 or TRBD2 (5 bases each). The CDR3 is made up of 16 amino acids. CDR1 is SEHNR, CDR2 FQNEAQ, per germline (reference sequence). Trimming stripped 3 bases from V and 4 bases from J, with 16 bases between. Written as DNA, the CDR3 is TGTGCCAGCAGCTTGGGGTTTATTGGGGGTTACAATGAGCAGTTCTTC. Residues: CASSLGFIGGYNEQFF.

This rearrangement joins TRBV11-3 to TRBJ2-3, with TRBD1 matching 8 bases. The CDR3 is 15 amino acids. CDR1 is SGHNT and CDR2 is YENEEA in the germline V gene. Unmatched junction bases numbered 4, after V lost 5 bases and J lost 0 bases. The CDR3 spells CASSPGGPSTDTQYF. CDR3 DNA sequence: TGTGCCAGCAGCCCAGGGGGCCCTAGCACAGATACGCAGTATTTT.

This clone showed up just once. The rearrangement uses TRBV6-5 and TRBJ1-6; D ambiguous. V lost 4 bases and J 8 bases, leaving 12 bases between the germline ends. Germline V gene sequence: CDR1 MNHEY, CDR2 SVGAGI. The CDR3 loop spans 14 amino acids. The CDR3, as DNA: TGTGCCAGCAGTTCCAACAGAAGGGATTCACCCCTCCACTTT. This codes for CASSSNRRDSPLHF.

J is TRBJ2-7 and V is TRBV18; the D is unclear. Germline V lookup: CDR1 KGHSH, CDR2 LQKENI. This CDR3 is built from 13 residues. V lost 2 bases, J lost 0 bases, and 5 bases lay in between. The CDR3 region has the DNA TGTGCCAGCTCACCAGATAGCTCCTACGAGCAGTACTTC. Protein: CASSPDSSYEQYF.

The chain links TRBV6-4 to TRBJ2-1; 10 bases line up with TRBD2. The J segment lost 8 bases and the V segment lost 6 bases, leaving 16 bases of the junction unmatched. The CDR3 length is 17 residues. CDR1 MRHNA and CDR2 SNTAGT come from the germline V gene. The CDR3 region has the DNA TGTGCCAGCAGCGAACTCCCGACTAGCGGGCGGGGAGATGAGCAGTTCTTC. The encoded protein is CASSELPTSGRGDEQFF.

The chain uses TRBV27 and TRBJ1-1; no clear D gene. In germline, CDR1 is MNHEY, CDR2 SMNVEV (reference sequence). The CDR3 is made up of 10 amino acids. Here the CDR3 DNA reads TGTGCATCCCGTGGGACTGAAGCTTTCTTT. Translation gives CASRGTEAFF.

The chain links TRBV28 to TRBJ2-5, with a tentative D call TRBD2 (6 bases). Per the germline V gene, CDR1 is MDHEN and CDR2 is SYDVKM. The V and J ends lost 9 bases and 5 bases respectively, with 16 bases between them. The CDR3 is 13 amino acids. This CDR3 is CASGPSGVETQYF. Here the CDR3 DNA reads TGTGCCAGTGGACCTTCGGGGGTGGAGACCCAGTACTTC.

The chain employs TRBV6-6 and TRBJ1-1, with D unresolved. The CDR3 consists of 14 residues. V was cut by 5 bases and J by 0 bases, with 10 bases left in between. CDR1 is MNHNY, CDR2 SVGAGI, per germline (reference sequence). CDR3 nucleotides: TGTGCCAGCAGTCTTTATACAATGAACACTGAAGCTTTCTTT. Residues: CASSLYTMNTEAFF.

V gene TRBV4-1 combines with J gene TRBJ2-1; D remains unclear. V lost 1 base and J 7 bases, leaving 8 bases between the germline ends. The CDR3 runs to 13 residues. CDR1 is MGHRA and CDR2 is YSYEKL in the germline V gene. CDR3 protein: CASSQGLSNEQFF. For the CDR3, the DNA is TGCGCCAGCAGCCAAGGATTGTCTAATGAGCAGTTCTTC.

V is TRBV27 and J is TRBJ1-4, with D possibly being TRBD1 (5 bases). Germline V gene lookup returns CDR1 MNHEY and CDR2 SMNVEV (reference sequence). Trimming shortened V by 3 bases and J by 3 bases, and 11 bases separated the two germline ends. This CDR3 contains 15 residues. CDR3 coding DNA: TGTGCCAGCAGTTTCCAAGGGGCCTCTAATGAAAAACTGTTTTTT. Its translation is CASSFQGASNEKLFF.

V usage is TRBV7-9 and J usage is TRBJ1-2, with 9 positions matching TRBD1. The CDR3 totals 14 residues. Germline assignment: CDR1 SEHNR and CDR2 FQNEAQ (reference sequence). V lost 1 base and J lost 6; bases outside the gene matches: 3. CDR3 DNA sequence: TGTGCCAGCAGCTTAGTTACAGGGGGCGATGGCTACACCTTC. Translated: CASSLVTGGDGYTF.

The J gene is TRBJ2-7, the V gene TRBV10-3; possibly TRBD2 for D (5 bases). The CDR3 runs 13 residues. V lost 3 bases and J 5 bases, leaving 11 bases between the germline ends. Germline CDR1 is ENHRY and CDR2 is SYGVKD. The CDR3 sequence is CAISESLAHEQYV. CDR3 nucleotides: TGTGCCATCAGTGAAAGCCTAGCCCACGAGCAGTACGTC.

A single count supports this clone. The rearrangement joins TRBV9 to TRBJ2-7, with 7 positions matching TRBD1. CDR1 SGDLS and CDR2 YYNGEE come from the germline V gene. The CDR3 has 14 amino acids. J lost 3 bases, V lost 0 bases, and 3 bases had no gene match. In nucleotides, the CDR3 is TGTGCCAGCAGCGTAGGAACAGGGGTCTACGAGCAGTACTTC. Protein product: CASSVGTGVYEQYF. The full variable domain, in which reference TRBV9 and TRBJ2-7 provide the parts outside the CDR3, is DSGVTQTPKHLITATGQRVTLRCSPRSGDLSVYWYQQSLDQGLQFLIQYYNGEERAKGNILERFSAQQFPDLHSELNLSSLELGDSALYFCASSVGTGVYEQYFGPGTRLTVT.

The count of this clone is one. V gene TRBV5-1 combines with J gene TRBJ2-1, with TRBD1 identical over 7 bases. Germline lookup yields CDR1 SGHRS and CDR2 YFSETQ. V lost 4 bases, J lost 4 bases, and 8 bases stayed unmatched. This CDR3 contains 15 residues. CDR3 in amino acids: CASSPTGLSYNEQFF. The CDR3 bases are TGCGCCAGCAGCCCGACAGGGCTTTCGTACAATGAGCAGTTCTTC.

This chain links TRBV5-1 with TRBJ1-6; D may be TRBD1 (6 bases). V was cut by 2 bases and J by 7 bases, with 16 bases left in between. The CDR3 has 16 residues. CDR1 and CDR2 (germline): SGHRS, YFSETQ. In DNA, the CDR3 is TGCGCCAGCAGCTTTTTCGGGACAATCGAAAATTCACCCCTCCACTTT. Translation: CASSFFGTIENSPLHF.

V and J are TRBV19 and TRBJ2-3, with 7 bases lining up with TRBD1. V lost 4 bases and J lost 0; bases outside the gene matches: 10. Germline loops: CDR1 LNHDA, CDR2 SQIVND (reference sequence). The CDR3 is 17 amino acids. CDR3 sequence: CASSTGQAVPSTDTQYF. In nucleotides, the CDR3 is TGTGCCAGTAGTACCGGACAGGCGGTCCCTAGCACAGATACGCAGTATTTT.

The chain joins TRBV5-1 to TRBJ1-2; D is possibly TRBD1 (6 bases). This CDR3 region has 14 residues. From germline, CDR1 is SGHRS and CDR2 YFSETQ. V was pared by 1 base and J by 3 bases, with 10 bases between. CDR3 sequence: CASSLTGNDYGYTF. DNA for the CDR3: TGCGCCAGCAGCTTGACAGGGAATGACTATGGCTACACCTTC.

This chain connects TRBV11-2 to TRBJ2-1; TRBD1 agrees at 7 bases. Germline CDR1 is SGHAT and CDR2 is FQNNGV. V was pared by 1 base and J by 1 base, with 4 bases of the junction left unmatched. The CDR3 is 16 residues long. This CDR3 is CASSLGQGRSYNEQFF. In DNA form, the CDR3 reads TGTGCCAGCAGCTTAGGACAGGGAAGGTCCTACAATGAGCAGTTCTTC.

The chain joins TRBV5-4 to TRBJ2-7; 10 positions agree with TRBD1. Trimming cost V 0 bases and J 4 bases; bases outside gene matches: 10. This CDR3 spans 17 amino acids. Germline CDR1 and CDR2: SGHNT and YYREEE (reference sequence). The CDR3 sequence: CASSLGTGQGGNYEQYF. Here the CDR3 DNA reads TGTGCCAGCAGCTTGGGGACTGGACAGGGGGGGAATTACGAGCAGTACTTC.

CDR3 amino acids: CASSQKSGQGARELFF. The DNA of the CDR3 is TGTGCCAGCAGTCAAAAGTCGGGACAGGGGGCGAGGGAGCTGTTTTTT. This chain connects TRBV27 to TRBJ2-2; 12 bases agree with TRBD1. Germline loops: CDR1 MNHEY, CDR2 SMNVEV (reference sequence). The trim removed 5 bases at V and 9 bases at J, leaving 10 bases unmatched. The CDR3 contains 16 residues.

This rearrangement joins TRBV27 to TRBJ1-1; a weak D match, TRBD1 (5 bases). The CDR3 loop spans 15 amino acids. V was clipped by 5 bases and J by 5 bases, with 18 bases between them. Germline CDR1 is MNHEY and CDR2 is SMNVEV (reference sequence). CDR3 DNA: TGTGCCAGCAGTATTCTTCAGGGAAGTGTGACTGAAGCTTTCTTT. Translated: CASSILQGSVTEAFF.

V and J are TRBV11-3 and TRBJ2-1; TRBD1 agrees at 7 bases. This CDR3 has 15 residues. With V trimmed by 4 bases and J by 0 bases, 3 bases remained unmatched. CDR1 and CDR2 (germline): SGHNT, YENEEA. The CDR3, as DNA: TGTGCCAGCAGCTGGGACAGCGCCTCCTACAATGAGCAGTTCTTC. It encodes CASSWDSASYNEQFF.

A few counts support this clone. This chain links TRBV30 with TRBJ1-5; maybe TRBD1 (6 bases). The CDR3 extends over 15 amino acids. V gave up 3 bases and J gave up 1 base, with 13 bases separating them. The germline V gene encodes CDR1 GTSNPN and CDR2 SVGIG (reference sequence). The CDR3 reads CAWSEGGASNQPQHF. CDR3 sequence (DNA): TGTGCCTGGAGCGAAGGGGGGGCCAGCAATCAGCCCCAGCATTTT. Combining the CDR3 with reference TRBV30 and TRBJ1-5 gives the whole variable domain SQTIHQWPATLVQPVGSPLSLECTVEGTSNPNLYWYRQAAGRGLQLLFYSVGIGQISSEVPQNLSASRPQDRQFILSSKKLLLSDSGFYLCAWSEGGASNQPQHFGDGTRLSIL.

This chain joins TRBV7-9 and TRBJ1-1; a weak D match, TRBD1 (5 bases). Trimming removed 5 bases from V and 8 bases from J, with 15 bases in between. The CDR3 contains 13 residues. Germline V CDR1 and CDR2: SEHNR, FQNEAQ (reference sequence). The CDR3 region is CASSRGLGEEAFF. The DNA for the CDR3 is TGTGCCAGCAGCCGAGGGTTAGGGGAAGAAGCTTTCTTT.

This clone was seen more than once but under ten times. V usage is TRBV5-8 and J usage is TRBJ2-1; 7 positions agree with TRBD1. The length of the CDR3 is 14 residues. Germline V gives CDR1 SGHTS, CDR2 YDEGEE. V lost 3 bases to trimming and J lost 7 bases; unmatched junction nucleotides: 7. The CDR3 loop is CASSSQQGWNEQFF. As DNA, the CDR3 is TGTGCCAGCAGCTCCCAACAGGGGTGGAATGAGCAGTTCTTC.

This sequence joins TRBV5-1 and TRBJ2-1; 9 bases agree with TRBD1. V lost 6 bases to trimming and J lost 4 bases; unmatched junction nucleotides: 11. Germline-derived CDR1 and CDR2 are SGHRS and YFSETQ. There are 16 residues in the CDR3. The CDR3 coding sequence is TGCGCCAGCACCTCCCACGGACAGGGGACGTACAATGAGCAGTTCTTC. The encoded protein is CASTSHGQGTYNEQFF. The whole variable domain, filled in from reference TRBV5-1 and TRBJ2-1, reads KAGVTQTPRYLIKTRGQQVTLSCSPISGHRSVSWYQQTPGQGLQFLFEYFSETQRNKGNFPGRFSGRQFSNSRSEMNVSTLELGDSALYLCASTSHGQGTYNEQFFGPGTRLTVL.

V is TRBV24-1 and J is TRBJ2-4; D might be TRBD1 (6 bases). The CDR3 spans 19 residues. Trimming took off 4 bases at V and 3 bases at J, with 24 bases between the two ends. Germline V gene lookup returns CDR1 KGHDR and CDR2 SFDVKD. The DNA for the CDR3 is TGTGCCACCAGTGAGTGCGGACAGAGGCTTGACGGGGTCAAAAACATTCAGTACTTC. Encoded protein: CATSECGQRLDGVKNIQYF.

The chain combines TRBV2 with TRBJ1-6; TRBD1 might be the D (6 bases). The CDR3 length is 15 residues. The ends were cut back, 6 bases at V and 7 bases at J, with 16 bases in the middle. Per germline, CDR1 SNHLY and CDR2 FYNNEI. CDR3 sequence (DNA): TGTGCCAGCAGCCCTCTGGCAAGGGGGAATTCACCCCTCCACTTT. As protein: CASSPLARGNSPLHF.